This T cell receptor beta chain came from a study of T-cell reconstitution after alpha-beta-depleted transplantation in children. In this sample, this clonotype turned up many times. Preparation of the TCRbeta library was carried out with unique molecular identifiers. MiXCR was run by TCRdb on the PCR reads, yielding one entry per CDR3 protein. The repertoire includes approximately 590,000 distinct CDR3 sequences, more than 9% of them detected once, and around 4% sits in the top ten. In germline, CDR1 is MNHNS, CDR2 SASEGT. V shed 6 bases and J shed 3 bases, with 9 bases lying between them. The CDR3 runs 13 residues.

Here the sequenced sample was PBMCs from the stem cell graft donor, taken from the stem cell graft. The chain links TRBV6-1 to TRBJ1-3, with no clear D. This TCR derives from a human donor who donated a stem cell graft to a child with acute myeloid leukemia. In DNA form, the CDR3 reads TGTGCCAGCAGCCCTCCGGGTGGAAACACCATATATTTT. Its translation: CASSPPGGNTIYF.